The present T cell receptor beta chain was sequenced within a study of long-term antiretroviral therapy in people with HIV. Study results and limitations: Diversity remained lower than transplant donor controls, even though it increased after ART. Older ART regimens were possibly in use when the blood was collected between the mid-2000s and the late 2010s.

To note about this clone: What it binds is unknown.

Version v3.0 of the immunoSEQ assay was performed at survey level. The table came from immunoSEQ multiplex PCR; TCRdb's copy has only in-frame clones and leaves some out. The table includes 15,000 to 20,000 clones, roughly 80% detected once. Germline CDR1 is MNHEY and CDR2 is SVGAGI. The V gene lost 5 bases and the J gene lost 3 bases, with 16 bases spanning the gap. CDR3 length equals 15 residues. The receptor was isolated from a woman between 18 and 30 years old with HIV. The sample was unsorted PBMCs, taken 0.6 years after starting antiretroviral therapy. The chain is built from TRBV6-5 and TRBJ2-5; D call uncertain. The CDR3 bases are TGTGCCAGCAGTATAGGCCAGATATCCAAAGAGACCCAGTACTTC. Protein: CASSIGQISKETQYF.